This T cell receptor (beta chain) is drawn from a study of cytomegalovirus exposure and HLA in healthy donors. General observations from the study: One later analysis reportedly identified an Asian-associated ancestry cluster that showed fewer N-insertions than the roughly 670-donor mean. One cluster of highly shared sequence variants probably arose as a sequencing artifact. In vitro confirmation showed a few CMV-associated chains to be CMV antigen specific.

The PCR ran on 60 Vbeta and 13 Jbeta primers. Assay: immunoSEQ multiplex PCR; the TCRdb copy retains only in-frame clones and omits some. This sample has 150,000 to 200,000 clones, with roughly 78% found just once. With regard to this clone: Its antigen is not known.

The sequenced material came from PBMCs. The receptor's source is a girl between 5 and 17 years old in good health and CMV-seropositive.

Here the CDR3 DNA reads TGTGCCAGCAGTTTATCAGGGGCAGTGAACACTGAAGCTTTCTTT. Translation gives CASSLSGAVNTEAFF. The chain joins TRBV27 to TRBJ1-1, with a weak D call TRBD1 (5 bases). This CDR3 is 15 amino acids long. Germline V gene sequence: CDR1 MNHEY, CDR2 SMNVEV (reference sequence). Trimming left V 0 bases short and J 0 bases short, with 8 bases between.